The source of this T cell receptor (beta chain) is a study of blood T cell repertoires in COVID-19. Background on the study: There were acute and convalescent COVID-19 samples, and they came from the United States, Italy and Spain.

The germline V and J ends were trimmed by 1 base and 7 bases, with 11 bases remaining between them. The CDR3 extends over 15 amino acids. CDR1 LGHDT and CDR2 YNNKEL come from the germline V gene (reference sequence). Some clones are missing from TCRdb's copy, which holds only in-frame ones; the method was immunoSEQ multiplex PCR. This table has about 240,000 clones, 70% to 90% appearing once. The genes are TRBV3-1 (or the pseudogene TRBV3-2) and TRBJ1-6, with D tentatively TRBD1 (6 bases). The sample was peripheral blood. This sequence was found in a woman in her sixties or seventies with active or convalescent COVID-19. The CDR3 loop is CASSQGQARNSPLHF. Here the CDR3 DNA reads TGTGCCAGCAGCCAAGGACAGGCTCGGAATTCACCCCTCCACTTT.